These T cell receptor beta chains were read from a single sample in a study of tumor-infiltrating lymphocytes in oesophageal squamous cell carcinoma. TCRdb redid the calling of the PCR reads with MiXCR, one entry per CDR3 protein. The data hold approximately 8,700 distinct CDR3 sequences, with 60% to 75% observed a single time. The specimen was esophageal tumor tissue. These receptor sequences come from a female donor with esophageal squamous cell carcinoma. Both conserved end residues are part of each CDR3. Fields, in order: clone size, J gene, V gene, D gene, CDR3 DNA, CDR3 protein. A D gene is named only where the DNA matches it firmly. The listing skips clone size in some rows; elsewhere it reads once, few, many or a size class.

NA	TRBJ2-1	TRBV12-3/TRBV12-4	NA	TGTGCCAGCAGTTTCCTCACAGGGAGCTCCTACAATGAGCAGTTCTTC	CASSFLTGSSYNEQFF
NA	TRBJ2-7	TRBV6-6	NA	TGTGCCAGCAGTTACTCGGCTACAGCTGAATACGAGCAGTACTTC	CASSYSATAEYEQYF
NA	TRBJ1-2	TRBV3-1	TRBD1	TGTGCCAGCAGCCGACAGGGAGACTATGGCTACACCTTC	CASSRQGDYGYTF
few	TRBJ2-5	TRBV7-6	NA	TGTGCCAGCAGCTTAGCGGTCCAAGAGACCCAGTACTTC	CASSLAVQETQYF
NA	TRBJ2-1	TRBV7-3	NA	TGTGCCAGCAGCTTAGGAGATAGTTTAGGGCAGTTCTTC	CASSLGDSLGQFF
NA	TRBJ2-7	TRBV12-3/TRBV12-4	NA	TGTGCCAGCAGCCGGACAGTACTCGAGCAGTACTTC	CASSRTVLEQYF
NA	TRBJ1-6	TRBV27	NA	TGTGCCAGCAGATCGGGAACGAAGGGCTTACCCCTCCACTTT	CASRSGTKGLPLHF
NA	TRBJ2-7	TRBV7-6	TRBD1	TGTGCCAGCAGCTTCATGGGACAGGGGAACGAGCAGTACTTC	CASSFMGQGNEQYF
few	TRBJ2-5	TRBV7-9	NA	TGTGCCAGCAGCTCTCAGGGGAGCCCGCAAGAGACCCAGTACTTC	CASSSQGSPQETQYF
NA	TRBJ2-3	TRBV7-3	NA	TGTGCCAGCAGCCTCCCCGGACGGCAGCAGTATTTT	CASSLPGRQQYF
few	TRBJ2-3	TRBV7-3	TRBD1	TGTGCCAGCAGCCACTCGACAGGGAGATTGGATACGCAGTATTTT	CASSHSTGRLDTQYF
NA	TRBJ2-2	TRBV6-1	TRBD2	TGTGCCAGCAGTGAACATAGCGGGAGGGCCGACACCGGGGAGCTGTTTTTT	CASSEHSGRADTGELFF
NA	TRBJ2-1	TRBV7-2	NA	TGTGCCAGCAGCTTAGACAACGGAGGGTATAATGAGCAGTTCTTC	CASSLDNGGYNEQFF
NA	TRBJ1-4	TRBV7-2	NA	TGTGCCAGCAGCCGCGACAGGATAAATGAAAAACTGTTTTTT	CASSRDRINEKLFF
NA	TRBJ2-3	TRBV20-1	TRBD2	TGCAGTGCTAGAGAACTAGCGGGAGGGACCCTCACAGATACGCAGTATTTT	CSARELAGGTLTDTQYF
NA	TRBJ2-5	TRBV7-2	TRBD2	TGTGCCAGCAGGGTTGGACTAGCCCTAAAAGAGACCCAGTACTTC	CASRVGLALKETQYF
NA	TRBJ2-7	TRBV11-1	NA	TGTGCCAGCAGCCCCCGGAGCTACGAGCAGTACTTC	CASSPRSYEQYF
NA	TRBJ1-1	TRBV6-6	NA	TGTGCCAGCAGTTACGGCCTTACTGAAGCTTTCTTT	CASSYGLTEAFF
few	TRBJ2-3	TRBV7-3	TRBD2	TGTGCCAGCAGCTTATTAGGAGCGGGACTCTATACGCAGTATTTT	CASSLLGAGLYTQYF
NA	TRBJ2-7	TRBV7-2	NA	TGTGCCAGCAGCCAGTGGGACGGAAGCTCCTACGAGCAGTACTTC	CASSQWDGSSYEQYF
medium-sized	TRBJ2-5	TRBV7-9	TRBD1	TGTGCCACACGGGACAGTCTACAAGAGACCCAGTACTTC	CATRDSLQETQYF
NA	TRBJ2-6	TRBV7-9	NA	TGTGCCAGCAGCCCGAGGGACGGAAACTCTGGGGCCAACGTCCTGACTTTC	CASSPRDGNSGANVLTF
NA	TRBJ2-7	TRBV28	TRBD1	TGTGCCAGCAGTTCGCTATCAGACAGGGTCGAGCAGTACTTC	CASSSLSDRVEQYF
once	TRBJ1-6	TRBV6-6	NA	TGTGCCAGCAGTGCGGGAGGGGGATACGAGCAGTACTTT	CASSAGGGYEQYF
NA	TRBJ2-1	TRBV7-3	TRBD2	TGTGCCAGCAGCCCACTAGCGGGAGGATACAATGAGCAGTTCTTC	CASSPLAGGYNEQFF
NA	TRBJ2-3	TRBV6-2/TRBV6-3	TRBD1	TGTGCCAGCAGTTACCGGGACAGAGATACGCAGTATTTT	CASSYRDRDTQYF
NA	TRBJ1-2	TRBV7-3	TRBD1	TGTGCCAGCAGCCCAAACACAGGGGGCTATGGCTACACCTTC	CASSPNTGGYGYTF
NA	TRBJ2-7	TRBV7-2	NA	TGTGCCAGCAGCTTAGGGGCTACCGTCAGGAGCTCCTACGAGCAGTACTTC	CASSLGATVRSSYEQYF
NA	TRBJ2-3	TRBV6-1	NA	TGTGCCAGCAGTGATTTGCCGCCAGATACGCAGTATTTT	CASSDLPPDTQYF
NA	TRBJ2-1	TRBV4-1	TRBD2	TGCGCCAGCAGCCAAGTTAGCGGGAGGGATGAGCAGTTCTTC	CASSQVSGRDEQFF
NA	TRBJ2-3	TRBV5-1	NA	TGCGCCAGCAGCCCTAACTCCGATACGCAGTATTTT	CASSPNSDTQYF
NA	TRBJ2-1	TRBV7-3	NA	TGTGCCAGCAGCTTAACCGGGTACAATGAGCAGTTCTTC	CASSLTGYNEQFF
NA	TRBJ2-3	TRBV12-3/TRBV12-4	TRBD2	TGTGCCAGCAGTTTTGTTCTAGCGGGGGGAGATACGCAGTATTTT	CASSFVLAGGDTQYF
NA	TRBJ2-4	TRBV6-8	TRBD1	TGTGCCAGCAGCCCGACAGGGTCCCCCAACCAGTACTTC	CASSPTGSPNQYF
NA	TRBJ2-7	TRBV11-3	NA	TGTGCCATCCCGCCGGGGGCGGACTACGAGCAGTACTTC	CAIPPGADYEQYF
NA	TRBJ2-3	TRBV7-2	TRBD2	TGTGCCAGCAGCCCACAAGCGGGAGCCACAGATACGCAGTATTTT	CASSPQAGATDTQYF
NA	TRBJ2-1	TRBV7-6	NA	TGTGCTAGCAGCCTAAACAGGGAGATCTACAATGAGCAGTTCTTC	CASSLNREIYNEQFF
NA	TRBJ2-1	TRBV7-2	NA	TGTGCCAGCAGCTTAGGAGTTGTTGAGCAGTTCTTC	CASSLGVVEQFF
NA	TRBJ2-7	TRBV12-3/TRBV12-4	TRBD2	TGTGCCAGCAGTTCGGAGCGGGAGGGCCTTAATGAGCAGTACTTC	CASSSEREGLNEQYF
few	TRBJ2-7	TRBV7-8	NA	TGTGCCAGCAGCCCCCAGGTCGAGCAGTACTTC	CASSPQVEQYF
NA	TRBJ2-4	TRBV11-2	NA	TGTGCCAGCAGCTCACAGGGTTCGGCCAAAAACATTCAGTACTTC	CASSSQGSAKNIQYF
few	TRBJ2-5	TRBV7-8	TRBD1	TGTGCCAGCAGCCTAGATGGGACAGGGTGGTTGGAGACCCAGTACTTC	CASSLDGTGWLETQYF
NA	TRBJ2-5	TRBV7-9	TRBD2	TGTGCTAGCAGCCCCACTCTCGCGGGAGGGGAGACCCAGTACTTC	CASSPTLAGGETQYF